This is a list of T cell receptor beta chains from one sample in a study of blood T cells in healthy people across ages. TCRdb redid the calling of the 5' RACE reads with MiXCR, one entry per CDR3 protein. The sample includes more than 500,000 distinct CDR3 sequences, 27% of them seen just once. The sample taken for sequencing was blood. The receptors were gathered from a woman in her 70s in good health. Both conserved end residues are part of each CDR3. The D gene is left open where the match is weak. Expanded clones are given a class, and other clones once, few, many or no size at all.

TRBJ1-1	.	.	TRBV24-1	CATSDFQSTEAFF	TGTGCCACCAGTGATTTCCAGAGTACTGAAGCTTTCTTT
TRBJ2-7	.	.	TRBV7-2	CASSRDSISSYEQYF	TGTGCCAGCAGCCGGGACTCCATTAGCTCCTACGAGCAGTACTTC
TRBJ2-3	TRBD2	.	TRBV7-2	CASSLAGVSDTQYF	TGTGCCAGCAGCCTAGCGGGAGTCTCAGATACGCAGTATTTT
TRBJ2-3	.	.	TRBV12-3/TRBV12-4	CASSLFRTHTDTQYF	TGTGCCAGCAGTTTGTTCCGGACCCACACAGATACGCAGTATTTT
TRBJ1-1	.	.	TRBV20-1	CSARPHSGAFF	TGCAGTGCTAGACCCCACAGTGGAGCTTTCTTT
TRBJ1-1	.	.	TRBV7-9	CASSLSNLNTEAFF	TGTGCCAGCAGCTTAAGCAACCTGAACACTGAAGCTTTCTTT
TRBJ2-2	TRBD2	few	TRBV12-3/TRBV12-4	CASSLGGGNTGELFF	TGTGCCAGCAGTTTAGGCGGGGGGAACACCGGGGAGCTGTTTTTT
TRBJ1-5	.	few	TRBV28	CASSFKGKTQPQHF	TGTGCCAGCAGTTTTAAAGGGAAGACTCAGCCCCAGCATTTT
TRBJ2-3	.	.	TRBV4-3	CASSQDRAITDTQYF	TGCGCCAGCAGCCAAGATAGAGCGATCACAGATACGCAGTATTTT
TRBJ2-1	TRBD1	.	TRBV6-2/TRBV6-3	CASSYLGQGINNEQFF	TGTGCCAGCAGTTACTTAGGACAGGGTATCAACAATGAGCAGTTCTTC
TRBJ2-5	TRBD2	.	TRBV20-1	CSAAFMGGESQGTQYF	TGCAGTGCCGCCTTCATGGGGGGGGAATCACAAGGGACCCAGTACTTC
TRBJ2-4	TRBD1	few	TRBV5-1	CASGETGSNIQYF	TGCGCCAGCGGAGAGACAGGGTCTAACATTCAGTACTTC
TRBJ1-5	.	once	TRBV2	CASTGYYSNQPQHF	TGTGCCAGCACAGGGTATTATAGCAATCAGCCCCAGCATTTT
TRBJ1-2	.	few	TRBV7-9	CASSYGGQSNYGYTF	TGTGCCAGCAGCTACGGGGGGCAGTCTAACTATGGCTACACCTTC
TRBJ1-1	TRBD1	few	TRBV10-3	CAISGSGGWMEAFF	TGTGCCATCAGTGGATCAGGGGGGTGGATGGAAGCTTTCTTT
TRBJ2-5	.	many	TRBV7-2	CASSLGTQYF	TGTGCCAGCAGCTTGGGGACCCAGTACTTC
TRBJ2-3	TRBD2	few	TRBV7-9	CASSPRLAGLVTDTQYF	TGTGCCAGCAGCCCCCGACTAGCGGGGTTAGTCACAGATACGCAGTATTTT
TRBJ2-5	.	many	TRBV5-1	CASSLAFEQETQYF	TGCGCCAGCAGCTTGGCATTCGAACAAGAGACCCAGTACTTC
TRBJ1-1	.	few	TRBV24-1	CATSDAQSEAFF	TGTGCCACCAGTGATGCCCAGTCTGAAGCTTTCTTT
TRBJ2-3	.	.	TRBV20-1	CSARDPTAGDTDTQYF	TGCAGTGCTAGAGATCCCACCGCAGGGGACACAGATACGCAGTATTTT
TRBJ2-2	.	few	TRBV2	CASSESGAGTGELFF	TGTGCCAGCAGTGAAAGTGGGGCCGGTACCGGGGAGCTGTTTTTT
TRBJ2-3	.	.	TRBV12-3/TRBV12-4	CASSWRADTEYF	TGTGCCAGCAGTTGGAGGGCCGATACGGAGTATTTT